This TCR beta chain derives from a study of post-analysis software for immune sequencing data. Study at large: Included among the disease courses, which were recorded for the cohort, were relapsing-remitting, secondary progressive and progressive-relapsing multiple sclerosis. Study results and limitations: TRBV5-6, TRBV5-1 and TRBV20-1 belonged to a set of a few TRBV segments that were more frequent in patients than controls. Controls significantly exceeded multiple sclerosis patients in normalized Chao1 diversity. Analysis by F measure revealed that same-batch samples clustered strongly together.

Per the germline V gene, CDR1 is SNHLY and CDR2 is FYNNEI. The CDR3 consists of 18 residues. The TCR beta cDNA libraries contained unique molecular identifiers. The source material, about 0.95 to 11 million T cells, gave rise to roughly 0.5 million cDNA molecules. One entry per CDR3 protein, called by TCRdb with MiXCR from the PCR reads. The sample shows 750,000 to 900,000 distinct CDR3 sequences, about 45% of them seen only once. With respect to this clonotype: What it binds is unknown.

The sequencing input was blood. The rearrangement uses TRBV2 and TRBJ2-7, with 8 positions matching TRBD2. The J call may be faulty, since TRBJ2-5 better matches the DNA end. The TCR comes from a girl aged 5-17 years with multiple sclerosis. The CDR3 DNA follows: TGTGCCAGCAGTGAACGGCTAGCGGGCACCCCCGACGGAGAGACCCAGTACTTC. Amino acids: CASSERLAGTPDGETQYF.